These 10 T cell receptor beta chains were sequenced from one sample in a study of blood T cells in healthy people across ages. A second PCR of 7 to 11 cycles used a sample-barcoded 5' primer and a J-beta primer mix. A single record per CDR3 protein comes from TCRdb applying MiXCR to the 5' RACE reads. The sample lists around 800,000 distinct CDR3 sequences, 35% to 60% seen once, with 15% to 20% in the top ten. The source material was blood. Receptors were obtained from a man aged 80 or over in good health.

The rearrangement uses TRBV27 and TRBJ2-7, with D perhaps being TRBD1 or TRBD2 (5 bases each). CDR3 length equals 17 residues. Germline V gene lookup returns CDR1 MNHEY and CDR2 SMNVEV (reference sequence). V dropped 2 bases and J dropped 7 bases, with 24 bases sitting between them. The CDR3 reads CASSLALQGAAYNEQYF. The CDR3 DNA follows: TGTGCCAGCAGTTTAGCCCTTCAGGGAGCCGCTTACAATGAGCAGTACTTC.

This clonotype was picked up a small number of times. The chain joins TRBV3-1 to TRBJ2-1; the D is unclear. The ends were cut back, 6 bases at V and 5 bases at J, with 11 bases in the middle. The V gene's germline CDR1 is LGHDT and CDR2 YNNKEL (reference sequence). This CDR3 comprises 13 residues. The CDR3 reads CASSNPPHNEQFF. The CDR3 DNA reads TGTGCCAGCAGTAATCCCCCCCACAATGAGCAGTTCTTC.

The chain links TRBV10-3 to TRBJ2-3; no reliable D call. Germline CDR1 is ENHRY and CDR2 is SYGVKD. The CDR3 spans 10 residues. Trimming removed 10 bases from V and 6 bases from J, with 8 bases in between. The CDR3 DNA sequence: TGTGCCACCGGTTTGGATACGCAGTATTTT. Protein sequence: CATGLDTQYF.

V is TRBV4-1 and J is TRBJ2-1; maybe TRBD2 (5 bases). The CDR3 spans 14 residues. V lost 1 base and J 7 bases, leaving 11 bases between the germline ends. The V gene's germline CDR1 is MGHRA and CDR2 YSYEKL. The CDR3 DNA sequence: TGCGCCAGCAGCCAAGGCTCGGGATGGAATGAGCAGTTCTTC. It translates to CASSQGSGWNEQFF.

The V gene is TRBV29-1, the J gene TRBJ2-1; weak D call: TRBD2 (5 bases). Matching the DNA end better, TRBJ2-7 makes the J call doubtful. This CDR3 is 15 amino acids long. The V gene's germline CDR1 is SQVTM and CDR2 ANQGSEA. The CDR3: CSVNLSGRSDNEQYF. DNA for the CDR3: TGCAGCGTTAATCTCAGCGGACGGTCCGACAATGAGCAGTACTTC.

With regard to this clonotype: This may come from a read error, since a much larger clone is one base off. This chain connects TRBV28 to TRBJ1-6; D is uncertain. This CDR3 region has 15 residues. From germline, CDR1 is MDHEN and CDR2 SYDVKM. Trimming pared 3 bases from V and 4 bases from J, leaving 10 bases between. CDR3 DNA sequence: TGTGCCAGCAGTTTTATGACGGGGTATAATTCACCCCTCCACTTT. Protein sequence: CASSFMTGYNSPLHF.

The gene calls are TRBV9 and TRBJ2-3, with 9 bases lining up with TRBD2. CDR3 length: 17 amino acids. Germline CDR1 reads SGDLS; CDR2 reads YYNGEE. The trim removed 1 base at V and 4 bases at J, leaving 10 bases unmatched. CDR3 sequence (DNA): TGTGCCAGCAGCGTATCCGGGACTAGCAGGCGGGCAGATACGCAGTATTTT. Translating gives CASSVSGTSRRADTQYF. The variable domain in full, completed from reference TRBV9 and TRBJ2-3, reads DSGVTQTPKHLITATGQRVTLRCSPRSGDLSVYWYQQSLDQGLQFLIQYYNGEERAKGNILERFSAQQFPDLHSELNLSSLELGDSALYFCASSVSGTSRRADTQYFGPGTRLTVL.

The chain uses TRBV24-1 and TRBJ2-2; D is perhaps TRBD2 (6 bases). V was trimmed by 5 bases and J by 4 bases, leaving 16 bases between them. CDR3 length equals 16 residues. Looked up from germline, CDR1 is KGHDR and CDR2 is SFDVKD. CDR3: CATSAIAGFRTGELFF. The CDR3 nucleotides read TGTGCCACCAGTGCCATTGCGGGGTTTCGCACCGGGGAGCTGTTTTTT.

This clonotype has only a few counts. A read error may be the cause here, since a much bigger clone is one base away. The J gene is TRBJ2-7, the V gene TRBV28; TRBD2 agrees at 12 bases. Germline values: CDR1 MDHEN, CDR2 SYDVKM. This CDR3 is built from 14 residues. Trimming took 6 bases from V and 5 from J; bases not matched to a gene: 5. The CDR3 DNA sequence: TGTGCCAGCAGGCCCGGACTAGCGGGAAACGAGCAGTACTTC. It is translated as CASRPGLAGNEQYF.

The rearrangement links TRBV20-1 to TRBJ2-7, with 8 bases lining up with TRBD2. The V gene end was trimmed by 7 bases and the J gene end by 5 bases; junction bases not matched to a gene: 7. The length of the CDR3 is 12 residues. CDR1 is DFQATT, CDR2 SNEGSKA, per germline (reference sequence). CDR3 nucleotide sequence: TGCAGTGGGGGCGGGAGGTTCGACGAGCAGTACTTC. Protein: CSGGGRFDEQYF.